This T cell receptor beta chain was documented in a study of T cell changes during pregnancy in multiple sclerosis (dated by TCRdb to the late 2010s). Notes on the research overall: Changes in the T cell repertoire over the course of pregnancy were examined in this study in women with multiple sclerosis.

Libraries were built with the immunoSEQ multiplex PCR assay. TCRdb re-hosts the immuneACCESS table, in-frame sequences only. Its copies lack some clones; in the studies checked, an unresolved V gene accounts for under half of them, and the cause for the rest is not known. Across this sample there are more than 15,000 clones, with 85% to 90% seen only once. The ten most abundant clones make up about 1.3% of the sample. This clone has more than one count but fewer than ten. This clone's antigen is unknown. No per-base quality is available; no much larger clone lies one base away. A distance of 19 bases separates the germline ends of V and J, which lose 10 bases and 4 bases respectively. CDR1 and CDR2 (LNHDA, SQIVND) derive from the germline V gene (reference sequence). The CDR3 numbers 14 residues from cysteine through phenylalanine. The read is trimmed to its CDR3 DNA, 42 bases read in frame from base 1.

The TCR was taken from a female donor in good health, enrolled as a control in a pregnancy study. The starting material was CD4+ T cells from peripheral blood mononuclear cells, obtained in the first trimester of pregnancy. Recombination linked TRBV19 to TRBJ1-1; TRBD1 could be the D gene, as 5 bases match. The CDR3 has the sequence CATHSGGASTEAFF. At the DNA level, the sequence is TGTGCCACTCATAGTGGTGGGGCTAGCACTGAAGCTTTCTTT.